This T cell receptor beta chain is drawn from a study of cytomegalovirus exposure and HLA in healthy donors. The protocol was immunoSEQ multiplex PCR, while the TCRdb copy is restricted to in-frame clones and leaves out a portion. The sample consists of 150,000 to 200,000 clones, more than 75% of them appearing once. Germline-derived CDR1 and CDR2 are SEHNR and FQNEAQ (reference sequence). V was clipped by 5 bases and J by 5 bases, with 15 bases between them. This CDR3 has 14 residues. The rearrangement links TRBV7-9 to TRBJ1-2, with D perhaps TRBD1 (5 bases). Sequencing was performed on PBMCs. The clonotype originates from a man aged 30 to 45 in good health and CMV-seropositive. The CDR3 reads CASSPPGTAYGYTF. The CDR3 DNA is TGTGCCAGCAGCCCCCCCGGGACTGCGTATGGCTACACCTTC. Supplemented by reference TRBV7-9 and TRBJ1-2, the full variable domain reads DTGVSQNPRHKITKRGQNVTFRCDPISEHNRLYWYRQTLGQGPEFLTYFQNEAQLEKSRLLSDRFSAERPKGSFSTLEIQRTEQGDSAMYLCASSPPGTAYGYTFGSGTRLTVV.